This entry lists 11 T cell receptor beta chains sequenced from one sample in a study of CD8+ T cells in alopecia areata. Sequencing used cDNA as its template, made by extracting RNA and reverse transcribing it. Produced via immunoSEQ multiplex PCR; TCRdb's table is partial and in-frame only. The data hold 120,000 or so clones, with roughly 50% observed a single time. Sequenced input: NKG2D-low CD8+ T cells sorted from blood. These receptors were taken from a human donor with alopecia areata.

This clone has more than one count but fewer than ten. J is TRBJ2-1 and V is TRBV30; maybe TRBD1 (5 bases). In germline, CDR1 is GTSNPN, CDR2 SVGIG (reference sequence). V was shortened by 4 bases and J by 8 bases, with 12 bases between the two germline ends. This CDR3 has 12 amino acids. For the CDR3, the DNA is TGTGCCTGGATTGAAGGGGATGATGAGCAGTTCTTC. As protein: CAWIEGDDEQFF.

The chain carries TRBV5-6 and TRBJ2-3; no definite D call. Germline V gene lookup returns CDR1 SGHDT and CDR2 YYEEEE. Trimming stripped 5 bases from V and 4 bases from J, with 8 bases between. The CDR3 is 12 residues long. The CDR3 here is CASSLWADTQYF. CDR3 nucleotides: TGTGCCAGCAGTCTCTGGGCAGATACGCAGTATTTT.

This clone was seen at least ten times. V and J are TRBV6-4 and TRBJ2-1, with D possibly being TRBD2 (5 bases). The germline CDR1 and CDR2 sequences are MRHNA and SNTAGT. This CDR3 contains 14 residues. V lost 0 bases and J 9 bases, leaving 12 bases between the germline ends. The CDR3 reads CASSDSGDRGEQFF. DNA for the CDR3: TGTGCCAGCAGTGACTCTGGCGACCGGGGTGAGCAGTTCTTC.

This clone has a single count. This chain joins TRBV29-1 and TRBJ1-2; no firm D call. CDR1 is SQVTM, CDR2 ANQGSEA, per germline. Trimming removed 3 bases from V and 4 bases from J, with 24 bases in between. The CDR3 has 17 residues. This CDR3 is CSVEPADSGPLFYGYTF. The CDR3 region has the DNA TGCAGCGTTGAGCCAGCCGATTCCGGTCCCCTCTTCTATGGCTACACCTTC.

This clone was recorded only once. The chain couples TRBV29-1 to TRBJ1-2; 10 positions match TRBD1. The CDR3 consists of 14 residues. Unmatched junction bases numbered 2, after V lost 1 base and J lost 3 bases. Germline V CDR1 and CDR2: SQVTM, ANQGSEA. This chain's CDR3 is CSVEGTGGYYGYTF. The CDR3 nucleotides read TGCAGCGTTGAAGGGACAGGGGGATACTATGGCTACACCTTC.

The chain joins TRBV29-1 to TRBJ2-5, with a weak D call TRBD2 (7 bases). V dropped 2 bases and J dropped 3 bases, with 16 bases sitting between them. Germline loops: CDR1 SQVTM, CDR2 ANQGSEA. This CDR3 is 15 amino acids long. The CDR3 DNA sequence: TGCAGCGTTGAACTCGTGGCGGGGGCTGAAGAGACCCAGTACTTC. Translation gives CSVELVAGAEETQYF.

This clone is judged medium-sized. This chain uses TRBV28 with TRBJ2-1; TRBD2 matches at 10 bases. V lost 9 bases and J lost 6; bases outside the gene matches: 11. The germline V gene has CDR1 MDHEN and CDR2 SYDVKM. This CDR3 region has 15 residues. The chain's CDR3 is CASSGRTSGVNEQFF. The DNA of the CDR3 is TGTGCCAGTTCGGGTCGGACTAGCGGCGTCAATGAGCAGTTCTTC.

The chain combines TRBV4-3 with TRBJ2-7; D remains unclear. The CDR3 has 15 residues. Germline values: CDR1 LGHNA, CDR2 YSLEER. The germline V and J ends were trimmed by 3 bases and 4 bases, with 16 bases remaining between them. The CDR3: CASSQSWGNSYEQYF. CDR3 sequence (DNA): TGCGCCAGCAGCCAGAGCTGGGGAAATTCATACGAGCAGTACTTC.

CDR3: CSVVRTSTYEQYF. As DNA, the CDR3 is TGCAGCGTTGTCCGTACCTCCACCTACGAGCAGTACTTC. The genes are TRBV29-1 and TRBJ2-7; D uncertain. The CDR3 is 13 amino acids. V was pared by 4 bases and J by 2 bases, with 12 bases between. Per the germline V gene, CDR1 is SQVTM and CDR2 is ANQGSEA.

The chain combines TRBV4-1 with TRBJ2-7; TRBD1 agrees at 9 bases. CDR3 length: 13 residues. CDR1 is MGHRA and CDR2 is YSYEKL in the germline V gene. V trimming: 3 bases; J trimming: 4 bases; junction bases outside the gene matches: 1. The CDR3, as DNA: TGCGCCAGCAGCCAGACAGGGGGGTACGAGCAGTACTTC. As protein: CASSQTGGYEQYF.

As to this clone: This sample includes further DNA sequences coding for the same CDR3. The rearrangement uses TRBV5-6 and TRBJ2-1; D gene uncertain. V dropped 0 bases and J dropped 10 bases, with 5 bases sitting between them. Germline loops: CDR1 SGHDT, CDR2 YYEEEE. CDR3 length: 11 residues. CDR3 in amino acids: CASSLAVEQFF. DNA of the CDR3: TGTGCCAGCAGCTTGGCCGTAGAGCAGTTCTTC.